This passage covers 29 T cell receptor beta chains from one sample sequenced in a study of blood T cell repertoires in COVID-19. The protocol was immunoSEQ multiplex PCR, while the TCRdb copy is restricted to in-frame clones and leaves out a portion. The sample shows approximately 300,000 clones, around 87% of them seen only once. Sequencing was done on a sample of PBMCs or T cells enriched from blood (not recorded which). All receptors come from a woman in her 30s who had recovered from COVID-19.

The V call is TRBV7-9, the J call TRBJ1-1; a possible D gene is TRBD1 (6 bases). V gave up 8 bases and J gave up 4 bases, with 14 bases separating them. Germline V lookup: CDR1 SEHNR, CDR2 FQNEAQ (reference sequence). The CDR3 has 13 residues. CDR3 bases: TGTGCCAGCCTCCAGGGGCCGGCCACTGAAGCTTTCTTT. Amino acids: CASLQGPATEAFF.

This chain connects TRBV6-5 to TRBJ2-3, with 8 bases aligning to TRBD2. V was clipped by 6 bases and J by 5 bases; unmatched bases: 7. The CDR3 is 14 residues long. CDR1 MNHEY and CDR2 SVGAGI come from the germline V gene. The chain's CDR3 is CASSGGGIEDTQYF. The CDR3 nucleotides are TGTGCCAGCAGCGGGGGGGGAATCGAAGATACGCAGTATTTT.

This sequence joins TRBV2 and TRBJ1-1, with 7 nucleotides matching TRBD1. This CDR3 is 14 amino acids long. The germline gives CDR1 SNHLY, CDR2 FYNNEI. After removal of 7 bases from V and 1 base from J, the junction contained 6 bases not matched to a gene. DNA for the CDR3: TGTGCCAGCACTTGGACAGGAACGAACACTGAAGCTTTCTTT. Amino acids: CASTWTGTNTEAFF. Full variable domain (remainder filled in from reference TRBV2 and TRBJ1-1): EPEVTQTPSHQVTQMGQEVILRCVPISNHLYFYWYRQILGQKVEFLVSFYNNEISEKSEIFDDQFSVERPDGSNFTLKIRSTKLEDSAMYFCASTWTGTNTEAFFGQGTRLTVV.

This clone occurred a few times. The J gene is TRBJ2-2, the V gene TRBV11-2; D gene ambiguous. The germline gives CDR1 SGHAT, CDR2 FQNNGV. The length of the CDR3 is 18 residues. V lost 1 base and J lost 0, with 15 bases in between. The CDR3 bases are TGTGCCAGCAGCTTAGGAGGTTGGAAGAGAGCGAACACCGGGGAGCTGTTTTTT. This encodes CASSLGGWKRANTGELFF.

This sequence joins TRBV10-1 and TRBJ2-2; D might be TRBD1 (7 bases). The germline CDR1 and CDR2 sequences are WNHNN and SYGVQD (reference sequence). Trimming removed 8 bases from V and 3 bases from J, with 22 bases in between. The CDR3 extends over 17 amino acids. DNA of the CDR3: TGCGCCAGCCCCCCCCTTGGGGCAGGGGGGTACACCGGGGAGCTGTTTTTT. It encodes CASPPLGAGGYTGELFF.

The chain carries TRBV14 and TRBJ1-1; 11 bases fit TRBD1. This CDR3 has 13 residues. J lost 10 bases, V lost 1 base, and 2 bases had no gene match. CDR1 is SGHDN and CDR2 is FVKESK in the germline V gene. The CDR3 is CASSQGTGGRAFF. The CDR3 DNA reads TGTGCCAGCAGCCAAGGGACAGGGGGCCGAGCTTTCTTT.

V usage is TRBV12-3 or TRBV12-4 and J usage is TRBJ1-6; D not certain. V was clipped by 6 bases and J by 8 bases, with 5 bases between them. The CDR3 length is 11 residues. The CDR3 loop is CASSRDSPLHF. As DNA, the CDR3 is TGTGCCAGCAGCCGTGATTCACCCCTCCACTTT.

Comments on this clone: In the same sample, other DNA sequences code for this CDR3. The V call is TRBV18, the J call TRBJ2-5; D unclear. This CDR3 is 13 amino acids long. Germline loops: CDR1 KGHSH, CDR2 LQKENI. V was cut by 3 bases and J by 1 base, with 6 bases left in between. CDR3 sequence reads: CASSPALQETQYF. CDR3 in DNA: TGTGCCAGCTCACCCGCGCTCCAAGAGACCCAGTACTTC.

The V gene is TRBV7-9, the J gene TRBJ1-4; D gene unclear. The CDR3 has 14 amino acids. Germline CDR1 reads SEHNR; CDR2 reads FQNEAQ (reference sequence). Trimming removed 0 bases at V and 4 bases at J, with 6 bases between. The CDR3 coding sequence is TGTGCCAGCAGCTTAGCGAACAGTAATGAAAAACTGTTTTTT. Protein product: CASSLANSNEKLFF.

The chain employs TRBV7-3 and TRBJ1-6; D remains ambiguous. CDR1 and CDR2 (germline): SGHTA, FQGTGA. This CDR3 spans 14 amino acids. V shed 4 bases and J shed 10 bases, with 14 bases lying between them. The CDR3 loop is CASSSLKSGSPLHF. The CDR3 DNA sequence: TGTGCCAGCAGCTCCCTAAAATCGGGGTCACCCCTCCACTTT.

The V and J genes are TRBV24-1 and TRBJ2-3; a possible D gene is TRBD2 (6 bases). The V end was cut by 2 bases, the J end by 4 bases, with 15 bases between. Per the germline V gene, CDR1 is KGHDR and CDR2 is SFDVKD. This CDR3 has 16 amino acids. In DNA form, the CDR3 reads TGTGCCACCAGTGATTCCCGCCCCGGAGGGGCAGATACGCAGTATTTT. Translated: CATSDSRPGGADTQYF.

This chain connects TRBV19 to TRBJ1-5; D perhaps matches TRBD1 (5 bases). CDR3 size: 11 residues. Trimming took off 4 bases at V and 9 bases at J, with 7 bases between the two ends. CDR1 is LNHDA and CDR2 is SQIVND in the germline V gene (reference sequence). This chain's CDR3 is CASSTTGPQHF. CDR3 nucleotide sequence: TGTGCCAGTAGTACCACAGGGCCCCAGCATTTT.

The chain couples TRBV12-3 or TRBV12-4 to TRBJ1-1; D remains ambiguous. Trimming shortened V by 8 bases and J by 4 bases, and 11 bases separated the two germline ends. This CDR3 region has 12 residues. For the CDR3, the DNA is TGTGCCAGCGGAGTGGGAGGCACTGAAGCTTTCTTT. It translates to CASGVGGTEAFF.

CDR3 nucleotides: TGTGCCAGCAGTGACCCGGGGAATGGCTACACCTTC. Protein sequence: CASSDPGNGYTF. The genes are TRBV6-1 and TRBJ1-2; unclear D gene. From germline, CDR1 is MNHNS and CDR2 SASEGT. The V gene lost 3 bases and the J gene lost 6 bases, with 8 bases spanning the gap. CDR3 length: 12 residues.

The chain has TRBV6-5 and TRBJ2-7; maybe TRBD1 (6 bases). The CDR3 length is 12 residues. Germline loops: CDR1 MNHEY, CDR2 SVGAGI. The V end lost 4 bases, the J end lost 7 bases, and 11 bases lay between the germline ends. CDR3 DNA sequence: TGTGCCAGCAGTTCAGGGGTAGGTGAGCAGTACTTC. Its translation: CASSSGVGEQYF.

V gene TRBV5-1 combines with J gene TRBJ2-7, with 14 bases identical to TRBD2. Germline-derived CDR1 and CDR2 are SGHRS and YFSETQ. V trimming: 4 bases; J trimming: 2 bases; junction bases outside the gene matches: 2. CDR3 length: 15 amino acids. As DNA, the CDR3 is TGCGCCAGCAGCGGGGGACTAGCGGGGGCCTACGAGCAGTACTTC. Its translation is CASSGGLAGAYEQYF.

This rearrangement joins TRBV4-1 to TRBJ2-3; D perhaps matches TRBD2 (5 bases). CDR1 is MGHRA, CDR2 YSYEKL, per germline. The CDR3 is made up of 15 amino acids. With 7 bases removed from V and 5 bases from J, the gap between germline ends came to 19 bases. The CDR3 DNA follows: TGCGCCAGCAACCCCGGGGTAGGAGTTGGAGATACGCAGTATTTT. Protein product: CASNPGVGVGDTQYF.

The chain carries TRBV2 and TRBJ1-5; D perhaps matches TRBD1 (5 bases). CDR1 and CDR2 (germline): SNHLY, FYNNEI. The V end was cut by 5 bases, the J end by 3 bases, with 11 bases between. The CDR3 covers 14 residues. CDR3 sequence reads: CASSRGTYNQPQHF. The CDR3 nucleotides read TGTGCCAGCAGTCGGGGGACCTACAATCAGCCCCAGCATTTT. Based on the CDR3 plus reference TRBV2 and TRBJ1-5, the full variable domain is EPEVTQTPSHQVTQMGQEVILRCVPISNHLYFYWYRQILGQKVEFLVSFYNNEISEKSEIFDDQFSVERPDGSNFTLKIRSTKLEDSAMYFCASSRGTYNQPQHFGDGTRLSIL.

The J gene is TRBJ2-7, the V gene TRBV5-4; no clear D. Between the trimmed V and J ends, which lost 5 bases and 1 base, there was a span of 16 bases. CDR3 size: 15 residues. Germline-derived CDR1 and CDR2 are SGHNT and YYREEE (reference sequence). The DNA for the CDR3 is TGTGCCAGCAGACCCGACATATCCCAATCCTACGAGCAGTACTTC. The encoded protein is CASRPDISQSYEQYF.

The chain is built from TRBV24-1 and TRBJ2-6; 8 positions match TRBD1. Germline V lookup: CDR1 KGHDR, CDR2 SFDVKD. The J segment lost 0 bases and the V segment lost 4 bases, leaving 4 bases of the junction unmatched. The CDR3 sequence is 17 residues long. CDR3 protein: CATSDPGQGSGANVLTF. CDR3 DNA sequence: TGTGCCACCAGTGACCCCGGACAGGGCTCTGGGGCCAACGTCCTGACTTTC.

The chain has TRBV4-2 and TRBJ1-6; D possibly corresponds to TRBD1 (5 bases). Trimming left V 0 bases short and J 3 bases short, with 9 bases between. Germline CDR1 and CDR2: LGHNA and YNFKEQ. There are 16 residues in the CDR3. CDR3 loop: CASSQDYRGYNSPLHF. The DNA for the CDR3 is TGTGCCAGCAGCCAAGATTATAGGGGCTATAATTCACCCCTCCACTTT.

This rearrangement joins TRBV11-3 to TRBJ2-1, with TRBD2 identical over 7 bases. Germline V lookup: CDR1 SGHNT, CDR2 YENEEA. The CDR3 extends over 14 amino acids. Trimming cost V 8 bases and J 7 bases; bases outside gene matches: 11. CDR3 nucleotide sequence: TGTGCCAGCGGTCTGGGGGGGTTTAGGAATGAGCAGTTCTTC. Its protein is CASGLGGFRNEQFF.

Here the CDR3 reads CASSPRQTGGLNEKLFF. The CDR3 region has the DNA TGCGCCAGCTCTCCTAGGCAGACAGGGGGCCTTAATGAAAAACTGTTTTTT. The chain combines TRBV5-1 with TRBJ1-4; TRBD1 agrees at 10 bases. The V gene's germline CDR1 is SGHRS and CDR2 YFSETQ. V lost 7 bases to trimming and J lost 4 bases; unmatched junction nucleotides: 13. This CDR3 is 17 amino acids long.

This chain joins TRBV11-1 and TRBJ1-1, with D possibly being TRBD1 (6 bases). Germline lookup yields CDR1 SGHAT and CDR2 FQDESV (reference sequence). V was trimmed by 5 bases and J by 1 base, leaving 14 bases between them. The CDR3 consists of 15 residues. CDR3 amino acids: CASSAEQGQNTEAFF. CDR3 coding DNA: TGTGCCAGCAGCGCCGAACAGGGACAGAACACTGAAGCTTTCTTT.

The chain couples TRBV18 to TRBJ1-1; D call uncertain. The CDR3 contains 15 residues. CDR1 is KGHSH, CDR2 LQKENI, per germline. V lost 6 bases and J lost 0, with 14 bases in between. The CDR3 nucleotides read TGTGCCAGCTCGCCCCGAGTGGAGCTGAACACTGAAGCTTTCTTT. Amino acid sequence: CASSPRVELNTEAFF.

The chain links TRBV2 to TRBJ2-3, with D perhaps matching TRBD2 (6 bases). The CDR3 spans 13 residues. Germline assignment: CDR1 SNHLY and CDR2 FYNNEI. The ends were cut back, 9 bases at V and 5 bases at J, with 15 bases in the middle. DNA of the CDR3: TGTGCCAGGGGGGGACCGAAAGGAGATACGCAGTATTTT. It is translated as CARGGPKGDTQYF.

The chain couples TRBV3-1 (or the pseudogene TRBV3-2) to TRBJ2-3; 12 bases match TRBD2. CDR3 size: 15 residues. From germline, CDR1 is LGHDT and CDR2 YNNKEL (reference sequence). V shed 6 bases and J 1 base; nucleotides not matched to a gene: 2. The CDR3 nucleotides read TGTGCCAGCAGGCGGACTAGCGGGGGCACAGATACGCAGTATTTT. Its translation is CASRRTSGGTDTQYF.

The chain uses TRBV19 and TRBJ2-3, with TRBD1 matching over 7 bases. CDR3 length: 16 amino acids. Germline CDR1 reads LNHDA; CDR2 reads SQIVND (reference sequence). V lost 7 bases to trimming and J lost 0 bases; unmatched junction nucleotides: 10. CDR3 DNA sequence: TGTGCCAGTACCAATCACCGGGACAGAAGCACAGATACGCAGTATTTT. As protein: CASTNHRDRSTDTQYF.

CDR3 DNA sequence: TGTGCCAGCAGCGTAGGATCCGGGTCTGGCTACACCTTC. Amino acid sequence: CASSVGSGSGYTF. The chain recombines TRBV9 with TRBJ1-2; no firm D call. Germline V gene data show CDR1 as SGDLS and CDR2 as YYNGEE. This CDR3 region has 13 residues. Trimming took 0 bases from V and 7 from J, leaving 10 bases between them.